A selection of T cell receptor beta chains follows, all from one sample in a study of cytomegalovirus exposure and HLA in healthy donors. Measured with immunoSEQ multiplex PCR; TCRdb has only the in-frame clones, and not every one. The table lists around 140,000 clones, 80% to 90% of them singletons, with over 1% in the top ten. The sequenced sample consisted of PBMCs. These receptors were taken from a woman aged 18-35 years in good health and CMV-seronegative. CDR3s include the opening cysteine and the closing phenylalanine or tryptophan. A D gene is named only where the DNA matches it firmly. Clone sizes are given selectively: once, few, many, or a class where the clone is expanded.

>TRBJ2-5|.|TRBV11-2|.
TGTGCCAGCAGCTTAGAGGGCTATAAAGAGACCCAGTACTTC
CASSLEGYKETQYF
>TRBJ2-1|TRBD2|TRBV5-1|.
TGCGCCAGCAGCTTGGCGGGTAGCGGGGGCTACAATGAGCAGTTCTTC
CASSLAGSGGYNEQFF
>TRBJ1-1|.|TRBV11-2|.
TGTGCCAGCAGCTTAACCCTCTGGGGGGTCAGGGCCGGTGAAGCTTTCTTT
CASSLTLWGVRAGEAFF
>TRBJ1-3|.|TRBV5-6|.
TGTGCCACCAGCCGGGAGGGGGGGACTGGAAACACCATATATTTT
CATSREGGTGNTIYF
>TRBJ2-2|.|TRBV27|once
TGTGCCAGCAGTTTTGAAGGTCAGGGGCCCACCGGGGAGCTGTTTTTT
CASSFEGQGPTGELFF
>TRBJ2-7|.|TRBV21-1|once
TGTGCCAGCAGCAAGGAGGGTCCGGGACAGGGGATCCAGTACTTC
CASSKEGPGQGIQYF
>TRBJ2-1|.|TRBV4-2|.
TGTGCCAGCAGCCAAGATCTACGGGGTTTAAGGAACAATGAGCAGTTCTTC
CASSQDLRGLRNNEQFF
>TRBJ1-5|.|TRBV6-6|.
TGTGCCAGCAGTATAGATTCTCAGCCCCAGCATTTT
CASSIDSQPQHF
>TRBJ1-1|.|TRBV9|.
TGTGCCAGCAGCCCGGGGAAATACACTGAAGCTTTCTTT
CASSPGKYTEAFF
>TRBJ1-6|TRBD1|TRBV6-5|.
TGTGCCAGCAGTTACTCGTTTACAGGGGGGGCACCCCTCCACTTT
CASSYSFTGGAPLHF
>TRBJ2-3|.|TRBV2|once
TGTGCCAGCAGTGTAGTACGGGGAGGCCCAGATACGCAGTATTTT
CASSVVRGGPDTQYF
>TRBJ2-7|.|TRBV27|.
TGTGCCAGCAGGCGAATCGCGAACGGGTACGAGCAGTACTTC
CASRRIANGYEQYF
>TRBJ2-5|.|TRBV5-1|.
TGCGCCAGCAGCCCCATACAGGGATCAGCAAGGGAGACCCAGTACTTC
CASSPIQGSARETQYF
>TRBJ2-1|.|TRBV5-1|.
TGCGCCAGCAGTCGTAGGGGGTGGGGTCCGAATGAGCAGTTCTTC
CASSRRGWGPNEQFF
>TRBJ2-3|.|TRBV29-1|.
TGCAGCGTTGAGGGGGGGGCGGATACGCAGTATTTT
CSVEGGADTQYF
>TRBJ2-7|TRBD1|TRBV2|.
TGTGCCAGCGTAAACCCGGGACAGAGGACCTACGAGCAGTACTTC
CASVNPGQRTYEQYF
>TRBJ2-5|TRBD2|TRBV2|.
TGTGCCAGCAGTGAAGGGTTAGCGGGGGGTCAAGAGACCCAGTACTTC
CASSEGLAGGQETQYF
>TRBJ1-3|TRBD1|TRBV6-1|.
TGTGCCAGCAGTGACCCCGGACAGGGTCTTTACACCATATATTTT
CASSDPGQGLYTIYF
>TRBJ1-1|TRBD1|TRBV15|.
TGTGCCACCAGCAGAGTACAGGGGGCGCGTAATGAAGCTTTCTTT
CATSRVQGARNEAFF
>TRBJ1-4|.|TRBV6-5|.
TGTGCCAGCAGTTCAGGAGGGAGTGAAAAACTGTTTTTT
CASSSGGSEKLFF
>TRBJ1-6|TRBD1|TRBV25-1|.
TGTGCCAGCAGTGACGCGGGACAGGGGGTATCACCCCTCCACTTT
CASSDAGQGVSPLHF
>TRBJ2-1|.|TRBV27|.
TGTGCCAGCAGTTTGCGCTTTTCCCACAATGAGCAGTTCTTC
CASSLRFSHNEQFF
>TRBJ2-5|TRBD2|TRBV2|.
TGTGCCAGCAGAGAACGACTAGCGCCTCAAGAGACCCAGTACTTC
CASRERLAPQETQYF
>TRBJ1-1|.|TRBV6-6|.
TGTGCCAGCAGTTTGCCCCAGGGAGGAGAGCCTGAAGCTTTCTTT
CASSLPQGGEPEAFF
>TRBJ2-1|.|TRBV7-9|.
TGTGCCAGCAGCCGCGGCGGGTATGAGCAGTTCTTC
CASSRGGYEQFF
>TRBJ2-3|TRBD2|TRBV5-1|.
TGCGCCAGCAGCCGCGGACTAGCGGGGGGGCAACTGGGAGATACGCAGTATTTT
CASSRGLAGGQLGDTQYF
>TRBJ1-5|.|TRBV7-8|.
TGTGCCAGCAGCCCCCCGGGGATCGTTAGCAATCAGCCCCAGCATTTT
CASSPPGIVSNQPQHF
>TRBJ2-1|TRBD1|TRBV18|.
TGTGCCAGCTCACCGGACAGGGTTCAGGATGAGCAGTTCTTC
CASSPDRVQDEQFF
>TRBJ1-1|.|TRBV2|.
TGTGCCAGCAGCGACCAGGGTGAGAACACTGAAGCTTTCTTT
CASSDQGENTEAFF
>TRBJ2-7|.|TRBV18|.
TGTGCCAGCTCACCCCGCAGTTACGAGCAGTACTTC
CASSPRSYEQYF
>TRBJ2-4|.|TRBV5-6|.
TGTGCCAGCAGCTGGGTGGGGGGTGGCAAAAACATTCAGTACTTC
CASSWVGGGKNIQYF
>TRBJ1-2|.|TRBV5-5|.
TGTGCCAGCAGCTTGTGGGCGGCTGGGGGGTCCTATGGCTACACCTTC
CASSLWAAGGSYGYTF
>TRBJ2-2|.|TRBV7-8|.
TGTGCCAGCAGCTTAGTTTCGACTCCCGGGGAGCTGTTTTTT
CASSLVSTPGELFF
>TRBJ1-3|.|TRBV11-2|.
TGTGCCAGCACCCAAGGACTGAGCTCTGGAAACACCATATATTTT
CASTQGLSSGNTIYF
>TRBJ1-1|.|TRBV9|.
TGTGCCAGCAGCGTAGGCACAGGAGCCGAAGCTTTCTTT
CASSVGTGAEAFF
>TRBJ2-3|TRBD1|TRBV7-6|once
TGTGCCAGCAGCGAGCCGGGACAGGGTGCAGATACGCAGTATTTT
CASSEPGQGADTQYF
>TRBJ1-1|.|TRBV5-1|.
TGCGCCAGCAGTCCGGGAACCTTCGTCGCTTTCTTT
CASSPGTFVAFF
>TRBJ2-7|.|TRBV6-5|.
TGTGCCAGCAGTTACTCGACGGGGATCTACGAGCAGTACTTC
CASSYSTGIYEQYF
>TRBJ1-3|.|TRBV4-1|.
TGCGCCAGCAGCCAATTATGGTCCGGGATGCGTGGAAACACCATATATTTT
CASSQLWSGMRGNTIYF
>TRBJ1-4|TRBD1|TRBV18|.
TGTGCCAGCTCACCACCGGGACAGTCCAATGAAAAACTGTTTTTT
CASSPPGQSNEKLFF
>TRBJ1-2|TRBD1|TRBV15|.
TGTGCCACCAGCGGACAGGGTTTGTGGGGCTACACCTTC
CATSGQGLWGYTF
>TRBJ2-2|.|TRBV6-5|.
TGTGCCAGCAGTTACTCGTTCACATTATCCACCGGGGAGCTGTTTTTT
CASSYSFTLSTGELFF
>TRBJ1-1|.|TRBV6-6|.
TGTGCCAGCAGTTATCAAAAAGAAGCTTTCTTT
CASSYQKEAFF
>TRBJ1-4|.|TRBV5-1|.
TGCGCCAGCAGCTTGGAGGGACTTAATGAAAAACTGTTTTTT
CASSLEGLNEKLFF
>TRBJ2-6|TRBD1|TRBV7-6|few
TGTGCCAGCAGCTTAGCGGCAGGGGGCGCTGGGGCCAACGTCCTGACTTTC
CASSLAAGGAGANVLTF
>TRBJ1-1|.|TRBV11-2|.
TGTGCCAGCAGCTTGGGGATCGGGATGACTGAAGCTTTCTTT
CASSLGIGMTEAFF
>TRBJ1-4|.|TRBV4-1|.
TGCGCCAGCAGCCAAGACCGGGGTACGACTAATGAAAAACTGTTTTTT
CASSQDRGTTNEKLFF